This TCR beta chain stems from a study of T cell repertoires in cytomegalovirus infection. Germline CDR1 is SGHVS and CDR2 is FQNEAQ. V dropped 1 base and J dropped 5 bases, with 8 bases sitting between them. This CDR3 has 14 amino acids. This clonotype was found many times. Antigen specificity is unknown. TCRdb re-analysed the reads in MiXCR, keeping a single row per CDR3 protein. The sample has hundreds of thousands of distinct CDR3 sequences, around 30% seen once; the top ten hold around a sixth. The sequence was collected from a human donor in good health (CMV status not recorded). Some clones in this sample may be carry-over from other donors' samples. The sequencing used cultured PBMCs, collected from culture after CMV antigen stimulation. The rearrangement uses TRBV7-8 and TRBJ2-2; D remains ambiguous. This CDR3 reads CASSLGSMTGELFF. The CDR3 DNA reads TGTGCCAGCAGCTTAGGAAGTATGACCGGGGAGCTGTTTTTT.